This TCR beta chain was sequenced in a study of blood T cell repertoires in COVID-19 (dated by TCRdb to the early 2020s). As for the study more broadly: Samples from collaborators originated in the United States, Italy and Spain and spanned both the acute and convalescent phases of COVID-19. The prospective study material was composed of cDNA or gDNA derived from T cells, B-cell-depleted T cells, or PBMCs. A de-identified subject ID, COVID-19 status, age in years and sex were almost always included in the sample metadata. Where available, HLA class I and class II types were taken from metadata supplied by the sample provider and were not determined by assay-based typing. Samples were obtained from the ongoing ImmuneRACE study (first 160 participants) and from about 1,300 subjects provided by 6 global collaborators. Subjects who had been exposed to COVID-19, were actively infected with it, or had recovered from it provided the deeply sampled blood TCRbeta repertoires that made up the dataset. A freely available public database, intended as a resource for researchers studying the immune response to SARS-CoV-2, is where the repertoires were released. What the study reported, not specific to this receptor: Clinical and demographic metadata were provided uncurated, with the amount varying by source and participant.

Enrolling through a virtual design, the prospective study's participants ranged in age from roughly 18 to 89 years and lived across 24 United States geographic areas. Cohort assignment in the prospective study relied on participant-reported clinical history from a screening survey and a study questionnaire. For ImmuneRACE Cohort 3, a participant was defined as recovered based on two consecutive negative NP/OP PCR tests, clearance by a healthcare professional, or resolution of symptoms. Mobile phlebotomists in the prospective study collected whole blood, serum and a nasopharyngeal or oropharyngeal swab from every participant. Over an approximately two-month period, participants in the prospective study had the option of providing additional blood draws and questionnaires. Prospective study blood samples were shipped either frozen or at room temperature before DNA extraction. TCRbeta CDR3 regions were amplified from genomic DNA using the immunoSEQ Assay, a bias-controlled multiplex PCR. The authors processed their data as follows. Within the assay, amplification of reference gene primers was used to estimate how many nucleated cells each sample contained. To quantify the absolute abundance of each unique TCRbeta CDR3 rearrangement, sequence reads were collapsed and filtered. Productive Simpson clonality was computed per sample as the square root of Simpson's diversity index over productive rearrangements. In its TCRdb copy, this immuneACCESS table keeps in-frame sequences only and misses some clones. Where compared with another copy, unresolved V genes explain less than half of these, and the others have no known cause. The V and J calls and clone size come from that table; D and trimming were worked out from the DNA. This sample lists about 270,000 clones; approximately 86% were detected once. The ten top clones hold approximately 2.4% of the sample.

For this clone: No antigen is known for it. No qualities accompany the bases; no much larger clone lies one base away.

CDR3 length: 12 amino acids, cysteine to phenylalanine. CDR3 DNA only is kept here, 36 bases in frame from base 1. According to the germline V gene (reference sequence), CDR1 reads PRHDT and CDR2 reads FYEKMQ. V is reduced by 5 bases and J by 4 bases, leaving a spacing of 8 bases between them. The clonotype comes from a woman under 30 who had recovered from COVID-19. The rearranged segments are TRBV13 and TRBJ1-1; too little of a D gene remains to name it. Sequenced input: PBMCs or T cells enriched from blood (not recorded which). The DNA sequence is TGTGCCAGCAGCCGGGGTACCACTGAAGCTTTCTTT. Translated, it gives CASSRGTTEAFF.